These 27 T cell receptor beta chains came from one sample sequenced in a study of blood T cell dynamics during melanoma immunotherapy. Described time point: week 3, after first cycle of checkpoint inhibitor. Produced via immunoSEQ multiplex PCR; TCRdb's table is partial and in-frame only. The sample has a few thousand clones, roughly 78% seen once. This material consisted of blood, taken from a patient treated with checkpoint blockade. These receptors originate from a human donor with melanoma.

This clone was observed once. In DNA form, the CDR3 reads TGTGCCACCAGCATTCAGGCCGCGGGAGTCTACGAGCAGTACTTC. This codes for CATSIQAAGVYEQYF. The chain employs TRBV15 and TRBJ2-7; the match to TRBD2 covers 7 bases. The CDR3 has 15 amino acids. Germline trimming cut 4 bases from V and 3 bases from J; bases unmatched to any gene: 9. The germline CDR1 and CDR2 sequences are LNHNV and YYDKDF (reference sequence).

The rearrangement links TRBV6-1 to TRBJ2-1; no clear D gene. Germline V gene lookup returns CDR1 MNHNS and CDR2 SASEGT. V was pared by 4 bases and J by 10 bases, with 14 bases between. The CDR3 totals 13 residues. CDR3: CASSGGSLREQFF. The CDR3 DNA reads TGTGCCAGCAGTGGGGGATCATTGCGGGAGCAGTTCTTC.

This chain uses TRBV4-1 with TRBJ1-6; D gene ambiguous. The V gene's germline CDR1 is MGHRA and CDR2 YSYEKL. The CDR3 runs to 12 residues. Trimming cost V 1 base and J 9 bases, with 4 bases left between them. The CDR3 DNA sequence: TGCGCCAGCAGCCAAGTCAGTTCACCCCTCCACTTT. Its protein is CASSQVSSPLHF.

A few counts support this clone. V gene TRBV19 combines with J gene TRBJ1-1; D is perhaps TRBD1 (5 bases). Trimming shortened V by 4 bases and J by 0 bases, and 15 bases separated the two germline ends. The CDR3 loop spans 16 amino acids. Germline values: CDR1 LNHDA, CDR2 SQIVND (reference sequence). The CDR3: CASSTYRRGLNTEAFF. DNA for the CDR3: TGTGCCAGTAGTACTTACAGGAGAGGGTTGAACACTGAAGCTTTCTTT.

Only a few counts were recorded for this clone. The V call is TRBV6-5, the J call TRBJ1-1; 7 positions agree with TRBD1. Trimming removed 2 bases from V and 3 bases from J; junction bases left unmatched: 6. Germline V lookup: CDR1 MNHEY, CDR2 SVGAGI. The CDR3 loop spans 15 amino acids. The CDR3 coding sequence is TGTGCCAGCAGTTACACCACAGGGGAGGACACTGAAGCTTTCTTT. This sequence encodes CASSYTTGEDTEAFF.

J is TRBJ2-7 and V is TRBV14, with D possibly called TRBD1 or TRBD2 (5 bases each). CDR1 SGHDN and CDR2 FVKESK come from the germline V gene. This CDR3 region has 17 residues. V shed 3 bases and J shed 0 bases, with 18 bases lying between them. The CDR3 nucleotides are TGTGCCAGCAGCCACCGAGTTGGGGGAAGGAGCTCCTACGAGCAGTACTTC. Its translation: CASSHRVGGRSSYEQYF.

V is TRBV5-6 and J is TRBJ2-4; tentative D call: TRBD2 (5 bases). Deletions cut 4 bases from V and 1 base from J, with 15 bases between. Germline V CDR1 and CDR2: SGHDT, YYEEEE. The CDR3 is 16 amino acids. The chain's CDR3 is CASSASEEFAKNIQYF. For the CDR3, the DNA is TGTGCCAGCAGCGCCTCGGAGGAGTTTGCCAAAAACATTCAGTACTTC.

This clone was counted between two and nine times. V usage is TRBV29-1 and J usage is TRBJ2-3; 12 nucleotides match TRBD1. In germline, CDR1 is SQVTM, CDR2 ANQGSEA. V trimming: 1 base; J trimming: 4 bases; junction bases outside the gene matches: 6. CDR3 length: 16 residues. CDR3 sequence (DNA): TGCAGCGTTGAAGGTCCGGGACAGGGGGCCCCAGATACGCAGTATTTT. It translates to CSVEGPGQGAPDTQYF.

The rearrangement uses TRBV14 and TRBJ2-2; 7 nucleotides match TRBD2. The CDR3 has 17 residues. V shed 0 bases, J shed 1 base, and the junction held 5 bases outside the gene matches. Germline V lookup: CDR1 SGHDN, CDR2 FVKESK. The CDR3, as DNA: TGTGCCAGCAGCCAAGAATACGGGGGGAGGAACACCGGGGAGCTGTTTTTT. Residues: CASSQEYGGRNTGELFF.

This clone was seen more than once but under ten times. This chain connects TRBV10-1 to TRBJ1-3; D remains ambiguous. Trimming took 3 bases from V and 0 from J, leaving 3 bases between them. Germline V gives CDR1 WNHNN, CDR2 SYGVQD (reference sequence). The CDR3 has 13 amino acids. CDR3 nucleotides: TGCGCCAGCAGTGAAACCTCTGGAAACACCATATATTTT. This codes for CASSETSGNTIYF.

This clone occurred a few times. The rearrangement uses TRBV30 and TRBJ2-6, with 10 bases lining up with TRBD1. This CDR3 spans 18 amino acids. Germline CDR1 is GTSNPN and CDR2 is SVGIG (reference sequence). The junction had 9 bases not matched to a gene; V was cut back by 4 bases and J by 0 bases. The CDR3 is CAWISGTGAHSGANVLTF. DNA of the CDR3: TGTGCCTGGATATCCGGGACAGGGGCTCACTCTGGGGCCAACGTCCTGACTTTC.

This clone was seen just once. This chain connects TRBV27 to TRBJ1-2, with TRBD1 matching over 7 bases. The CDR3 is 13 residues long. V trimming: 4 bases; J trimming: 2 bases; junction bases outside the gene matches: 1. Germline V gives CDR1 MNHEY, CDR2 SMNVEV (reference sequence). This CDR3 reads CASSWGQNYGYTF. The CDR3 DNA follows: TGTGCCAGCAGTTGGGGACAGAACTATGGCTACACCTTC.

The V and J genes are TRBV4-1 and TRBJ2-3, with TRBD1 identical over 9 bases. The CDR3 consists of 17 residues. Germline assignment: CDR1 MGHRA and CDR2 YSYEKL. The trim removed 4 bases at V and 4 bases at J, leaving 12 bases unmatched. In DNA, the CDR3 is TGCGCCAGCAGCCTAGGGGGTCGGACAGGGGTAGCAGATACGCAGTATTTT. Its translation is CASSLGGRTGVADTQYF.

The rearrangement uses TRBV5-1 and TRBJ2-3; TRBD1 matches at 9 bases. The CDR3 loop spans 14 amino acids. Germline CDR1 is SGHRS and CDR2 is YFSETQ. V trimming: 4 bases; J trimming: 7 bases; junction bases outside the gene matches: 7. CDR3 residues: CASSPDRGGNTQYF. The CDR3 nucleotides are TGCGCCAGCAGCCCGGACAGGGGTGGGAATACGCAGTATTTT. Based on the CDR3 plus reference TRBV5-1 and TRBJ2-3, the full variable domain is KAGVTQTPRYLIKTRGQQVTLSCSPISGHRSVSWYQQTPGQGLQFLFEYFSETQRNKGNFPGRFSGRQFSNSRSEMNVSTLELGDSALYLCASSPDRGGNTQYFGPGTRLTVL.

The V gene is TRBV5-1, the J gene TRBJ1-4; the D is unclear. V lost 0 bases to trimming and J lost 4 bases, with 7 bases between them. Germline loops: CDR1 SGHRS, CDR2 YFSETQ. The CDR3 has 14 residues. The CDR3 sequence is CASSLGDFNEKLFF. CDR3 nucleotides: TGCGCCAGCAGCTTGGGAGATTTTAATGAAAAACTGTTTTTT. Filled out from reference TRBV5-1 and TRBJ1-4, the complete variable domain reads KAGVTQTPRYLIKTRGQQVTLSCSPISGHRSVSWYQQTPGQGLQFLFEYFSETQRNKGNFPGRFSGRQFSNSRSEMNVSTLELGDSALYLCASSLGDFNEKLFFGSGTQLSVL.

V is TRBV6-5 and J is TRBJ2-7; no firm D call. Trimming removed 3 bases at V and 7 bases at J, with 19 bases between. The germline V gene encodes CDR1 MNHEY and CDR2 SVGAGI. The CDR3 totals 15 residues. The CDR3 protein is CASSYTSSESGEQYF. The CDR3 DNA reads TGTGCCAGCAGTTATACGTCTAGTGAGAGTGGGGAGCAGTACTTC.

The rearrangement links TRBV6-6 to TRBJ1-2; tentative D call: TRBD1 (5 bases). The CDR3 loop spans 13 amino acids. Per germline, CDR1 MNHNY and CDR2 SVGAGI (reference sequence). V dropped 6 bases and J dropped 8 bases, with 16 bases sitting between them. CDR3 nucleotide sequence: TGTGCCAGCAGCCCCCACGGGGCGGCCGGCTACACCTTC. Its protein is CASSPHGAAGYTF.

The V and J genes are TRBV7-8 and TRBJ1-2, with D unclear. This CDR3 has 17 residues. V was trimmed by 1 base and J by 5 bases, leaving 20 bases between them. CDR1 is SGHVS and CDR2 is FQNEAQ in the germline V gene. The CDR3 DNA follows: TGTGCCAGCAGCTTAGGGCGGGCAGCGGCTTTGGGGTATGGCTACACCTTC. Amino acid sequence: CASSLGRAAALGYGYTF.

The chain recombines TRBV29-1 with TRBJ1-2; D gene uncertain. The CDR3 is made up of 14 amino acids. V was cut by 5 bases and J by 5 bases, with 18 bases left in between. The germline gives CDR1 SQVTM, CDR2 ANQGSEA. Here the CDR3 reads CSVSLFQETYGYTF. CDR3 DNA: TGCAGCGTTAGCTTATTCCAGGAAACTTATGGCTACACCTTC.

The chain employs TRBV11-1 and TRBJ2-7; D may correspond to TRBD1 or TRBD2 (6 bases each). V was cut by 1 base and J by 5 bases, with 12 bases left in between. The CDR3 runs 14 residues. Per germline, CDR1 SGHAT and CDR2 FQDESV (reference sequence). In nucleotides, the CDR3 is TGTGCCAGCAGCTTAGTTGGGGGGCCCGACGAGCAGTACTTC. This sequence encodes CASSLVGGPDEQYF.

The rearrangement uses TRBV7-2 and TRBJ2-7; 9 bases are a match to TRBD1. The CDR3 is 15 residues long. After removal of 4 bases from V and 4 bases from J, the junction contained 8 bases not matched to a gene. Germline lookup yields CDR1 SGHTA and CDR2 FQGNSA. Here the CDR3 reads CASSSPGTGWYEQYF. CDR3 nucleotides: TGTGCCAGCAGCTCTCCCGGGACAGGGTGGTACGAGCAGTACTTC. The whole variable domain, filled in from reference TRBV7-2 and TRBJ2-7, reads GAGVSQSPSNKVTEKGKDVELRCDPISGHTALYWYRQSLGQGLEFLIYFQGNSAPDKSGLPSDRFSAERTGGSVSTLTIQRTQQEDSAVYLCASSSPGTGWYEQYFGPGTRLTVT.

The chain employs TRBV6-6 and TRBJ2-7; TRBD2 agrees at 10 bases. Germline CDR1 MNHNY, CDR2 SVGAGI (reference sequence). CDR3 length equals 16 residues. V gave up 11 bases and J gave up 3 bases; unmatched junction bases: 16. This CDR3 is CAVQGRASGSHYEQYF. Written as DNA, the CDR3 is TGTGCCGTTCAGGGTCGGGCTAGCGGGAGTCACTACGAGCAGTACTTC.

This chain links TRBV29-1 with TRBJ2-7; a possible D gene is TRBD1 (6 bases). Trimming cost V 4 bases and J 5 bases, with 18 bases left between them. The CDR3 consists of 14 residues. The germline V gene has CDR1 SQVTM and CDR2 ANQGSEA. As DNA, the CDR3 is TGCAGCGTTGTATCCTGGAGAGGGGGAAACGAGCAGTACTTC. This gives the protein CSVVSWRGGNEQYF.

The chain uses TRBV5-1 and TRBJ2-7; D not certain. The CDR3 is 13 residues long. Deletions cut 0 bases from V and 3 bases from J, with 7 bases between. CDR1 is SGHRS and CDR2 is YFSETQ in the germline V gene. The CDR3 nucleotides are TGCGCCAGCAGCTTGGACAGCTTCTACGAGCAGTACTTC. It is translated as CASSLDSFYEQYF.

This chain connects TRBV7-9 to TRBJ1-4; D ambiguous. The length of the CDR3 is 15 residues. CDR1 and CDR2 (germline): SEHNR, FQNEAQ (reference sequence). Trimming cost V 5 bases and J 6 bases, with 16 bases left between them. CDR3 in amino acids: CASSARTEPHEKLFF. In nucleotides, the CDR3 is TGTGCCAGCAGCGCCCGGACGGAACCCCATGAAAAACTGTTTTTT.

This rearrangement joins TRBV6-1 to TRBJ2-7; 8 nucleotides line up with TRBD1. There are 14 residues in the CDR3. V shed 4 bases and J 3 bases; nucleotides not matched to a gene: 5. Germline lookup yields CDR1 MNHNS and CDR2 SASEGT. In DNA form, the CDR3 reads TGTGCCAGCAGTGTAGGGGACAGGTACTACGAGCAGTACTTC. This encodes CASSVGDRYYEQYF.

This clone has only a few counts. The chain employs TRBV27 and TRBJ2-7; 12 positions match TRBD2. Germline trimming cut 6 bases from V and 4 bases from J; bases unmatched to any gene: 4. This CDR3 is built from 14 residues. The V gene's germline CDR1 is MNHEY and CDR2 SMNVEV (reference sequence). The CDR3 here is CASRSTSGRYEQYF. DNA of the CDR3: TGTGCCAGCAGATCGACTAGCGGGAGATACGAGCAGTACTTC.